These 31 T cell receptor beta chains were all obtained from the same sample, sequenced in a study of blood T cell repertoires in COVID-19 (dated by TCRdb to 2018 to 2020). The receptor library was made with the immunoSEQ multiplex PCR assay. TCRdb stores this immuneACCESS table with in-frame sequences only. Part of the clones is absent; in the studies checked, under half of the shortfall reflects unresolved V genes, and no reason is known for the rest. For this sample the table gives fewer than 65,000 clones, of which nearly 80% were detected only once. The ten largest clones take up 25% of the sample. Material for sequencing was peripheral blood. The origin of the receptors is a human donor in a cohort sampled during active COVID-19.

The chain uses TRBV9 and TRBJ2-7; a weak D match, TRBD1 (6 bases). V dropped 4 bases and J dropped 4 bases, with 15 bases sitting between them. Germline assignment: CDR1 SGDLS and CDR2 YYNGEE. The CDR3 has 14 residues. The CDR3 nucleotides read TGTGCCAGCAGCCCCGGGACATCCCCTTACGAGCAGTACTTC. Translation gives CASSPGTSPYEQYF.

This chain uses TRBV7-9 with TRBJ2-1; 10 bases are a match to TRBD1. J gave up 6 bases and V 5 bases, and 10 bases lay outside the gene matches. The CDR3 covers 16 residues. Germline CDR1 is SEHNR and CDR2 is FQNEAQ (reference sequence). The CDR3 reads CASSIPGTGVINEQFF. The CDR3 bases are TGTGCCAGCAGCATTCCTGGGACAGGGGTAATCAATGAGCAGTTCTTC.

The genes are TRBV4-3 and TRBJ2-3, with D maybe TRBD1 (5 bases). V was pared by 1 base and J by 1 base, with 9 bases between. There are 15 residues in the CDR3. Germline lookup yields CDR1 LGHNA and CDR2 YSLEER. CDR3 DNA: TGCGCCAGCAGCCAAGTAGGGGTGGGCACAGATACGCAGTATTTT. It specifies CASSQVGVGTDTQYF.

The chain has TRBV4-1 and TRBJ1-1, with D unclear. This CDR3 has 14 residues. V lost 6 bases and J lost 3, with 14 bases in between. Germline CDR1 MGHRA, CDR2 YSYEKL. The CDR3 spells CASRDFGRDTEAFF. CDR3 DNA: TGCGCCAGCAGAGACTTCGGGAGGGACACTGAAGCTTTCTTT.

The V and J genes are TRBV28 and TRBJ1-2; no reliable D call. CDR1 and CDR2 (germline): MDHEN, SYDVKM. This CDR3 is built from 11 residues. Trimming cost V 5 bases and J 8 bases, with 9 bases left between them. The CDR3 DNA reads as TGTGCCAGCAGTCGACGGGAAGGCTACACCTTC. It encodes CASSRREGYTF.

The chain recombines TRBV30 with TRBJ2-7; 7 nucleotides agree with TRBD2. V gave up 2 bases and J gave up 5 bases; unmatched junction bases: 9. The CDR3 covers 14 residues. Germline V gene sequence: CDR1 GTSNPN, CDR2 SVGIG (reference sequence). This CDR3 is CAWSPSTSFHEQYF. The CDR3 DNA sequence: TGTGCCTGGAGTCCTTCGACTAGCTTCCACGAGCAGTACTTC.

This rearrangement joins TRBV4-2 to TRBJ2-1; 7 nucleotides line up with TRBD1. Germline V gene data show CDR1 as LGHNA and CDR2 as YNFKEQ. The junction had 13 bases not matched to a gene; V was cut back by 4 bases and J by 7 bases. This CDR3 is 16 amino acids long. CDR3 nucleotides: TGTGCCAGCAGCCCCGGACGACAGGGCGCCCAGAATGAGCAGTTCTTC. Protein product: CASSPGRQGAQNEQFF.

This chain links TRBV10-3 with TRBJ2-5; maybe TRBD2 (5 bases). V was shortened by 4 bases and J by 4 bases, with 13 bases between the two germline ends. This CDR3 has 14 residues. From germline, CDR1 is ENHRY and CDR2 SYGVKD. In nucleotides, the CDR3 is TGTGCCATCAGTGGGGAGCGAACGGGAGAGACCCAGTACTTC. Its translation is CAISGERTGETQYF.

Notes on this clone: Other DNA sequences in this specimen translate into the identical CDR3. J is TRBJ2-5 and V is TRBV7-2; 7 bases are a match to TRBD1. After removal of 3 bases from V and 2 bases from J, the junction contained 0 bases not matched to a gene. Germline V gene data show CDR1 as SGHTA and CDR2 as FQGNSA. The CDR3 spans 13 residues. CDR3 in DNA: TGTGCCAGCAGCTTGGGACAGCAAGAGACCCAGTACTTC. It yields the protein CASSLGQQETQYF.

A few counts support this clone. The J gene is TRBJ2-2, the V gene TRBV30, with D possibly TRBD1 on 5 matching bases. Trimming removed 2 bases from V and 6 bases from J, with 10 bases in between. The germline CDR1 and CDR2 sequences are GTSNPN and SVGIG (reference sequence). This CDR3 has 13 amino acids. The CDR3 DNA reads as TGTGCCTGGAGTAAGGGGATATCCGGGGAGCTGTTTTTT. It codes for CAWSKGISGELFF.

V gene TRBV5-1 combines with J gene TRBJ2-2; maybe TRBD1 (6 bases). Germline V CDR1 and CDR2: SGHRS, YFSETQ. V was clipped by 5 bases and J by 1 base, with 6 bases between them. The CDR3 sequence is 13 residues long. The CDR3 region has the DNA TGCGCCAGCAGGACAGGGAACACCGGGGAGCTGTTTTTT. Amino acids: CASRTGNTGELFF.

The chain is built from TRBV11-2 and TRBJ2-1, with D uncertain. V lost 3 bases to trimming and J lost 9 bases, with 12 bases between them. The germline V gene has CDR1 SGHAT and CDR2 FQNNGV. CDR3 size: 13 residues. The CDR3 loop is CASSFGFLGEQFF. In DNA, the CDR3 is TGTGCCAGCAGCTTCGGGTTCCTGGGTGAGCAGTTCTTC.

The CDR3 sequence: CASSYRGRQETQYF. CDR3 nucleotide sequence: TGTGCCAGCAGCTACAGGGGGCGGCAAGAGACCCAGTACTTC. The chain employs TRBV7-3 and TRBJ2-5; TRBD1 agrees at 9 bases. The CDR3 covers 14 residues. From germline, CDR1 is SGHTA and CDR2 FQGTGA. V trimming: 4 bases; J trimming: 2 bases; junction bases outside the gene matches: 2.

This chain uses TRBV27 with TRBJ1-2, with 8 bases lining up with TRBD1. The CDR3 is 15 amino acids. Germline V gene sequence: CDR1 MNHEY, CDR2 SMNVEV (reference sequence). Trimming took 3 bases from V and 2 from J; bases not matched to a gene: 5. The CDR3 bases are TGTGCCAGCAGTTTCTCTACAGGGGGAAACTATGGCTACACCTTC. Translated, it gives CASSFSTGGNYGYTF.

In DNA, the CDR3 is TGTGCCAGCAGCCCGGGGGTTAGCAATCAGCCCCAGCATTTT. Residues: CASSPGVSNQPQHF. The chain is built from TRBV3-1 (or the pseudogene TRBV3-2) and TRBJ1-5; the D gene is possibly TRBD1 (5 bases). V was clipped by 4 bases and J by 0 bases, with 7 bases between them. The CDR3 is 14 amino acids. Germline lookup yields CDR1 LGHDT and CDR2 YNNKEL (reference sequence).

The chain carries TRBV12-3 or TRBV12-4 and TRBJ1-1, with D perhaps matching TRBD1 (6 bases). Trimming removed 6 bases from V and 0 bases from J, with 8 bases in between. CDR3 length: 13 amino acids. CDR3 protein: CASRDSLNTEAFF. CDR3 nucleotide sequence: TGTGCCAGCAGGGACAGCTTGAACACTGAAGCTTTCTTT.

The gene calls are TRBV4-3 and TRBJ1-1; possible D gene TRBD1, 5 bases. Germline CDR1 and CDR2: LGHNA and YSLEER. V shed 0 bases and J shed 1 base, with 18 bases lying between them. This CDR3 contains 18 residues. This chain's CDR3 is CASSQDLVTDTRNTEAFF. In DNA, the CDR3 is TGCGCCAGCAGCCAAGATCTAGTGACAGACACCCGGAACACTGAAGCTTTCTTT.

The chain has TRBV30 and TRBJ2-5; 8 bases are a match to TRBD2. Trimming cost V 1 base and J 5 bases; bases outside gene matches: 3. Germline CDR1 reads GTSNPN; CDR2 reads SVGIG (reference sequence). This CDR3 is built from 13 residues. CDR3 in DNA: TGTGCCTGGAGTGGGACTAGCTCGGAGACCCAGTACTTC. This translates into CAWSGTSSETQYF.

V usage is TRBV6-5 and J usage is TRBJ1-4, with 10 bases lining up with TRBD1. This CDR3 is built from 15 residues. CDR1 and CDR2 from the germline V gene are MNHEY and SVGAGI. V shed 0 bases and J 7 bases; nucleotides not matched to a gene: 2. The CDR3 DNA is TGTGCCAGCAGTTACTCGGGACAGGGGAGTGAAAAACTGTTTTTT. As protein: CASSYSGQGSEKLFF.

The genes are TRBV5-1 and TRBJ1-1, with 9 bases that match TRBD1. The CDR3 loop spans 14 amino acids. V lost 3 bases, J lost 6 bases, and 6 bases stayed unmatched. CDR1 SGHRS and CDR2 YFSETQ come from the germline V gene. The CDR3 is CASSSPGQGPEAFF. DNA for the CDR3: TGCGCCAGCAGCTCGCCGGGACAGGGCCCTGAAGCTTTCTTT. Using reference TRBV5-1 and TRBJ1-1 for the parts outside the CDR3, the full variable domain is KAGVTQTPRYLIKTRGQQVTLSCSPISGHRSVSWYQQTPGQGLQFLFEYFSETQRNKGNFPGRFSGRQFSNSRSEMNVSTLELGDSALYLCASSSPGQGPEAFFGQGTRLTVV.

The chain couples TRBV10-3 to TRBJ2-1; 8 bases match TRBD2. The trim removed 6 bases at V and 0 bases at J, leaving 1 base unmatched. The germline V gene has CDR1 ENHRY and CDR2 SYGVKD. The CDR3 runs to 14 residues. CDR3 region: CAISGGASYNEQFF. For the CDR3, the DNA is TGTGCCATCAGCGGGGGGGCCTCCTACAATGAGCAGTTCTTC.

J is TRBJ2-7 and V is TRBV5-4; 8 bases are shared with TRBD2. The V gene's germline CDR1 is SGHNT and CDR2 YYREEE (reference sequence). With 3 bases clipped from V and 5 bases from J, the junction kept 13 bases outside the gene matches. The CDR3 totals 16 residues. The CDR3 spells CASSWSLRAGVDEQYF. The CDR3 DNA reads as TGTGCCAGCAGCTGGTCCCTTCGAGCGGGAGTCGACGAGCAGTACTTC.

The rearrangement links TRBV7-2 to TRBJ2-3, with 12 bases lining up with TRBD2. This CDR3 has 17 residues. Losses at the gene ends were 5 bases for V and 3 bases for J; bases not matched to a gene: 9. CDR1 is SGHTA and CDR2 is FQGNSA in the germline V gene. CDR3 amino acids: CASSTRLAGASTDTQYF. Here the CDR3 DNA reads TGTGCCAGCAGCACCCGACTAGCGGGGGCGAGTACAGATACGCAGTATTTT.

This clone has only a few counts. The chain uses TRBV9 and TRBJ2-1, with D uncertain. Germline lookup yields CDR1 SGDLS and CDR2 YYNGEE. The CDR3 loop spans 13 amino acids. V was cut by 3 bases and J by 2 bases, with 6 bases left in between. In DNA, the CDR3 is TGTGCCAGCAGCGCGAGCACCTACAATGAGCAGTTCTTC. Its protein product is CASSASTYNEQFF.

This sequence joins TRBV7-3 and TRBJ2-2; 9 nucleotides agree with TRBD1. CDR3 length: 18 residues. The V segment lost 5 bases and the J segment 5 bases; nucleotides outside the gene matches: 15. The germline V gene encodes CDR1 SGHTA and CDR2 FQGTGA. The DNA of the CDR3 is TGTGCCAGCAGCCCTGACAGGGGGGACTTTGGGGCGACCGGGGAGCTGTTTTTT. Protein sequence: CASSPDRGDFGATGELFF.

The CDR3 DNA is TGTGCCAGCAGTTTAACCGCGACAGGGTCCTACGAGCAGTACTTC. Protein: CASSLTATGSYEQYF. J is TRBJ2-7 and V is TRBV28; 7 bases line up with TRBD1. V trimming: 2 bases; J trimming: 1 base; junction bases outside the gene matches: 5. The CDR3 spans 15 residues. Per the germline V gene, CDR1 is MDHEN and CDR2 is SYDVKM.

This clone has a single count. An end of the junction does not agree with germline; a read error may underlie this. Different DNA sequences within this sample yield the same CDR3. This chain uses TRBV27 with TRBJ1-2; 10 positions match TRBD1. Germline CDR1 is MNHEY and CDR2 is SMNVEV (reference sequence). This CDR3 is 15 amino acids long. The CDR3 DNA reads TGTGCCAGCAGTGCGCCGGGACAGGGGAAGCTTGGCTACACTTTC. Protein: CASSAPGQGKLGYTF.

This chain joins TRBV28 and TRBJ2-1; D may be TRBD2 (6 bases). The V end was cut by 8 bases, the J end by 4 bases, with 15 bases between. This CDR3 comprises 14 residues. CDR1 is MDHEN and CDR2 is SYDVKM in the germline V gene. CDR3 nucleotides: TGTGCCAGCTCCTTGGCGGGAAAGTACAATGAGCAGTTCTTC. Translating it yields CASSLAGKYNEQFF.

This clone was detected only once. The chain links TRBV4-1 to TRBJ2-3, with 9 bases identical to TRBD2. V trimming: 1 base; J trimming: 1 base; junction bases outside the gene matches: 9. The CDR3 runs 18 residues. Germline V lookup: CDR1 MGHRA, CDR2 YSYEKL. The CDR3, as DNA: TGCGCCAGCAGCCAAGGAACTTATAGCGGGAGCGGCACAGATACGCAGTATTTT. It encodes CASSQGTYSGSGTDTQYF.

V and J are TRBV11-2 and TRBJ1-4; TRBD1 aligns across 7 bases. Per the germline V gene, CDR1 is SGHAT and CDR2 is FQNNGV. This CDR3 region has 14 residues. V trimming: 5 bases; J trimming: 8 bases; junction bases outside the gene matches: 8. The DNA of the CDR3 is TGTGCCAGCAGCCCCGGACAGGTTCAAGAAAAACTGTTTTTT. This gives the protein CASSPGQVQEKLFF.

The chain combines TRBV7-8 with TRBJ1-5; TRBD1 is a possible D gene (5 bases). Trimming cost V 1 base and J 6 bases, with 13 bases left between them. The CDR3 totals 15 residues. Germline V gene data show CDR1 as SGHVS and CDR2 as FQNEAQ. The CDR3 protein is CASSLDEQVVQPQHF. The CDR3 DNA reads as TGTGCCAGCAGCTTAGATGAACAGGTGGTTCAGCCCCAGCATTTT.